This TCR beta chain came from a study of lymphopenia after photon versus proton radiotherapy. Study-wide points: After lymphocyte nadir, photon-treated repertoires showed oligoclonal expansion, especially CD8+ Temra. Under photons, naive T cells and diversity fell while effector/memory populations rose. Authors raise, but do not show, better survival with proton therapy. Larger post-nadir TCR diversity loss correlated inversely with survival in deceased patients.

This table comes from immunoSEQ multiplex PCR, and its TCRdb copy is limited to in-frame clones, with some not included. The repertoire holds 150,000 or so clones, about nine tenths seen once, with approximately 4.8% in the top ten. This CDR3 region has 17 residues. V was cut by 3 bases and J by 1 base, with 18 bases left in between. The germline V gene has CDR1 ENHRY and CDR2 SYGVKD. With respect to this clone: Its antigen is unknown.

Sequenced material: peripheral blood, taken from a patient treated with photon-based radiotherapy. The TCR was taken from a man in his forties or fifties with gastric cancer. This chain uses TRBV10-3 with TRBJ1-2; tentatively, D is TRBD1 (6 bases). For the CDR3, the DNA is TGTGCCATCAGTGATAATGGAGTCGGGACACTTAACTATGGCTACACCTTC. Translation: CAISDNGVGTLNYGYTF.